Listed here is a single TCR beta chain. Its antigen is still unknown. The data stem from a study of lymphopenia after photon versus proton radiotherapy. Study-level findings and limits: In patients who died, overall survival fell as post-nadir TCR diversity dropped more. Relative stability marked proton patients; photon patients lost diversity and naive cells. After lymphocyte nadir, photon-treated repertoires showed oligoclonal expansion, especially CD8+ Temra.

The assay was immunoSEQ multiplex PCR, and TCRdb's table has in-frame clones only and misses some. The profile shows approximately 65,000 clones, 87% of them singletons. The specimen comprised peripheral blood, sampled from a patient treated with proton-based radiotherapy. This receptor was identified in an elderly man with esophageal cancer.

CDR3 region: CASGLRQGVSGNTIYF. CDR3 DNA sequence: TGTGCTAGTGGTTTGAGGCAGGGGGTCTCTGGAAACACCATATATTTT. This chain joins TRBV12-5 and TRBJ1-3; 7 nucleotides line up with TRBD1. This CDR3 has 16 amino acids. CDR1 LGHNT and CDR2 FRNRAP come from the germline V gene. V shed 2 bases, J shed 0 bases, and the junction held 4 bases outside the gene matches. Full variable domain (remainder filled in from reference TRBV12-5 and TRBJ1-3): DARVTQTPRHKVTEMGQEVTMRCQPILGHNTVFWYRQTMMQGLELLAYFRNRAPLDDSGMPKDRFSAEMPDATLATLKIQPSEPRDSAVYFCASGLRQGVSGNTIYFGEGSWLTVV.